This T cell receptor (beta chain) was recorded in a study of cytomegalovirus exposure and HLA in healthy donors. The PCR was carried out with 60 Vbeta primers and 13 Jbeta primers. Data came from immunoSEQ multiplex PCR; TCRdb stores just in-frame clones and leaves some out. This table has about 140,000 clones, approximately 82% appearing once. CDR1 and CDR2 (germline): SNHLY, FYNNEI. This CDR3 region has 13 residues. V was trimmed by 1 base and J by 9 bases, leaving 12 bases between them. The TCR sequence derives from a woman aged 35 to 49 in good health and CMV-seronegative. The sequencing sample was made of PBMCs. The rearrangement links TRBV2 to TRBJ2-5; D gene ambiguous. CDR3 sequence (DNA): TGTGCCAGCAGTGAAGAGACGAGGATGGCCCAGTACTTC. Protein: CASSEETRMAQYF.